The 9 T cell receptor beta chains below all came from one sample that was sequenced in a study of shared clonotypes between healthy human individuals. Using immunoSEQ multiplex PCR, the repertoire was profiled, and TCRdb retains in-frame clones only, with some absent. The sample lists 450,000 to 500,000 clones; about 72% were seen once. Sequencing was done on a sample of PBMCs. The source is a woman aged 40-49 years in good health. Some clones in this sample may be carry-over from other donors' samples.

V gene TRBV11-2 combines with J gene TRBJ1-4, with 7 bases that match TRBD1. Unmatched junction bases numbered 9, after V lost 4 bases and J lost 4 bases. There are 16 residues in the CDR3. CDR1 is SGHAT and CDR2 is FQNNGV in the germline V gene. In DNA form, the CDR3 reads TGTGCCAGCAGCTCTAGATACCGGGACAGTAATGAAAAACTGTTTTTT. Amino acid sequence: CASSSRYRDSNEKLFF.

CDR3 sequence reads: CASSLGWETEAFF. For the CDR3, the DNA is TGTGCCAGCAGCTTAGGCTGGGAAACTGAAGCTTTCTTT. The rearrangement joins TRBV13 to TRBJ1-1; no definite D call. V was trimmed by 0 bases and J by 5 bases, leaving 7 bases between them. CDR3 length: 13 amino acids. Germline V gene sequence: CDR1 PRHDT, CDR2 FYEKMQ (reference sequence).

V usage is TRBV7-6 and J usage is TRBJ1-1, with no clear D. V lost 6 bases and J lost 0, with 8 bases in between. Per germline, CDR1 SGHVS and CDR2 FNYEAQ. The CDR3 runs to 13 residues. Written as DNA, the CDR3 is TGTGCCAGCAGAAGCGGTCTGAACACTGAAGCTTTCTTT. Amino acids: CASRSGLNTEAFF.

The rearrangement links TRBV7-8 to TRBJ2-7; 9 bases map to TRBD1. The ends lost 2 bases at V and 1 base at J; junction bases unmatched: 18. This CDR3 is 20 amino acids long. CDR1 and CDR2 from the germline V gene are SGHVS and FQNEAQ. The CDR3, as DNA: TGTGCCAGCAGCTTACCGACAGGACCGAAAGGGGACAGGGTGTCCTACGAGCAGTACTTC. This sequence encodes CASSLPTGPKGDRVSYEQYF.

This clone has more than one count but fewer than ten. Within the sample, other DNA sequences also encode this same CDR3. The rearrangement uses TRBV6-1 and TRBJ1-2; perhaps TRBD1 as D (6 bases). V shed 5 bases and J shed 4 bases, with 11 bases lying between them. The germline V gene has CDR1 MNHNS and CDR2 SASEGT. The CDR3 extends over 13 amino acids. In DNA, the CDR3 is TGTGCCAGCAGTCCTACAGGGTCCTATGGCTACACCTTC. Its protein is CASSPTGSYGYTF.

The genes are TRBV27 and TRBJ1-2, with a possible D match to TRBD1 (5 bases). CDR1 and CDR2 from the germline V gene are MNHEY and SMNVEV (reference sequence). This CDR3 is 16 amino acids long. The V end lost 2 bases, the J end lost 2 bases, and 15 bases lay between the germline ends. In DNA form, the CDR3 reads TGTGCCAGCAGTTTAAGGTGGGGGAGCAACAACTATGGCTACACCTTC. Its translation is CASSLRWGSNNYGYTF.

This clone was seen ten or more times. CDR3 DNA: TGTGCCAGCAGTGTTTCGACAAACACTGAAGCTTTCTTT. As protein: CASSVSTNTEAFF. The V and J genes are TRBV2 and TRBJ1-1; D gene uncertain. From germline, CDR1 is SNHLY and CDR2 FYNNEI. The ends were cut back, 4 bases at V and 2 bases at J, with 8 bases in the middle. This CDR3 has 13 amino acids. The variable domain in full, with the rest retrieved from reference TRBV2 and TRBJ1-1, is EPEVTQTPSHQVTQMGQEVILRCVPISNHLYFYWYRQILGQKVEFLVSFYNNEISEKSEIFDDQFSVERPDGSNFTLKIRSTKLEDSAMYFCASSVSTNTEAFFGQGTRLTVV.

With regard to this clone: The sample contains more than one DNA sequence encoding this CDR3. The rearrangement uses TRBV15 and TRBJ2-5; 7 positions match TRBD1. The CDR3 totals 13 residues. Germline V gene sequence: CDR1 LNHNV, CDR2 YYDKDF (reference sequence). The J segment lost 2 bases and the V segment lost 5 bases, leaving 2 bases of the junction unmatched. CDR3 DNA sequence: TGTGCCACCAGCCGGGGACAGCAAGAGACCCAGTACTTC. Translation: CATSRGQQETQYF.

The chain employs TRBV11-2 and TRBJ2-1; TRBD2 matches at 8 bases. This CDR3 is built from 16 residues. Germline trimming cut 1 base from V and 3 bases from J; bases unmatched to any gene: 5. CDR1 and CDR2 (germline): SGHAT, FQNNGV. CDR3 in DNA: TGTGCCAGCAGCTTAGCCCCAGCGGGAGTCTACAATGAGCAGTTCTTC. Amino acids: CASSLAPAGVYNEQFF.